One sample yielded the 25 T cell receptor beta chains listed below, sequenced in a study of regulatory T cells in long-lasting Graves disease. According to the study, TCR beta libraries were built with iRepertoire HTBI primers and CDR3-region Arm-PCR. One entry per CDR3 protein results from TCRdb running MiXCR on the multiplex PCR reads. This table holds around 500,000 distinct CDR3 sequences, around 12% found once. Time point described: newly diagnosed GD, antithyroid drugs for less than 3 months. The TCR library was prepared using RNA isolated from PBMCs. A further study also used this sample, focusing on T cells in Graves' hyperthyroidism and ophthalmopathy.

The sample in question was peripheral blood mononuclear cells (PBMCs), obtained at new diagnosis, from a patient treated with antithyroid drugs. These receptors were obtained from a woman aged 25 to 39 with Graves disease.

About this clonotype: This could be a read error, since a much larger clone is one nucleotide away. The genes are TRBV7-2 and TRBJ2-7; 11 bases agree with TRBD1. There are 16 residues in the CDR3. Per the germline V gene, CDR1 is SGHTA and CDR2 is FQGNSA. The CDR3: CASRETMDRGPYDQYF. The DNA of the CDR3 is TGTGCCAGCAGGGAAACGATGGACAGGGGGCCCTACGATCAGTACTTC.

This clonotype appeared many times. This chain links TRBV7-7 with TRBJ2-1; D unclear. Trimming shortened V by 2 bases and J by 0 bases, and 8 bases separated the two germline ends. This CDR3 spans 15 amino acids. Germline-derived CDR1 and CDR2 are SSHAT and FNYEAQ (reference sequence). For the CDR3, the DNA is TGTGCCAGCAGCTTATACTACAGCTCCTACAATGAGCAGTTCTTC. Protein sequence: CASSLYYSSYNEQFF.

The table lists this clonotype with a count of one. The chain combines TRBV20-1 with TRBJ2-5; D is unresolved. The DNA end is more similar to TRBJ2-7, so the J call may be wrong. There are 12 residues in the CDR3. Germline values: CDR1 DFQATT, CDR2 SNEGSKA (reference sequence). Here the CDR3 DNA reads TGCAGTGCTAGAGATTTCGGCTACGAGCAGTACTTC. This translates into CSARDFGYEQYF.

The V call is TRBV6-5, the J call TRBJ2-7; maybe TRBD2 (5 bases). The CDR3 is 14 amino acids. Per germline, CDR1 MNHEY and CDR2 SVGAGI. V lost 2 bases to trimming and J lost 3 bases, with 11 bases between them. The CDR3 sequence: CASSYEDEGYEQYF. CDR3 nucleotide sequence: TGTGCCAGCAGTTACGAGGATGAGGGCTACGAGCAGTACTTC.

Notes on this clonotype: Being one base from a much bigger clone, this may be a read error. The chain carries TRBV2 and TRBJ2-7, with 8 nucleotides matching TRBD2. The V segment lost 11 bases and the J segment 6 bases; nucleotides outside the gene matches: 18. The length of the CDR3 is 15 residues. Germline V gene lookup returns CDR1 SNHLY and CDR2 FYNNEI. CDR3 region: CAGMTSEVIALEQYF. The CDR3 DNA follows: TGTGCCGGCATGACTAGCGAGGTCATAGCTCTCGAGCAGTACTTC.

This clonotype was detected many times. The chain employs TRBV2 and TRBJ1-5; 9 bases match TRBD1. The V gene end was trimmed by 8 bases and the J gene end by 7 bases; junction bases not matched to a gene: 3. CDR3 length: 12 residues. CDR1 is SNHLY and CDR2 is FYNNEI in the germline V gene. CDR3 DNA: TGTGCCAGCCGGACAGGGGACCAGCCCCAGCATTTT. Amino acids: CASRTGDQPQHF.

This clonotype was seen a few times. The chain employs TRBV7-3 and TRBJ2-3; 8 bases agree with TRBD1. CDR3 length: 16 residues. Trimming cost V 5 bases and J 2 bases; bases outside gene matches: 9. The germline gives CDR1 SGHTA, CDR2 FQGTGA. The CDR3 DNA reads TGTGCCAGCAGCCCCAGAACAGGGGGTTTCACAGATACGCAGTATTTT. Protein: CASSPRTGGFTDTQYF.

The chain links TRBV4-3 to TRBJ1-2, with D possibly being TRBD1 (5 bases). Germline V CDR1 and CDR2: LGHNA, YSLEER. Trimming took off 1 base at V and 5 bases at J, with 20 bases between the two ends. The CDR3 is 17 residues long. The chain's CDR3 is CASSQVRLRQGYYGYTF. The DNA of the CDR3 is TGCGCCAGCAGCCAAGTCCGGCTCAGGCAGGGATATTATGGCTACACCTTC.

This CDR3 is CASRKRTSGIVSYEQYF. CDR3 bases: TGTGCCAGCAGAAAACGGACTAGCGGAATCGTCTCCTACGAGCAGTACTTC. The chain joins TRBV2 to TRBJ2-7, with TRBD2 matching over 10 bases. This CDR3 is 17 amino acids long. Germline V CDR1 and CDR2: SNHLY, FYNNEI. After removal of 6 bases from V and 0 bases from J, the junction contained 11 bases not matched to a gene. The entire variable domain, with the rest obtained from reference TRBV2 and TRBJ2-7, is as follows: EPEVTQTPSHQVTQMGQEVILRCVPISNHLYFYWYRQILGQKVEFLVSFYNNEISEKSEIFDDQFSVERPDGSNFTLKIRSTKLEDSAMYFCASRKRTSGIVSYEQYFGPGTRLTVT.

This clonotype has ten or more counts. This chain links TRBV2 with TRBJ2-5, with 10 bases aligning to TRBD1. The germline V gene encodes CDR1 SNHLY and CDR2 FYNNEI. This CDR3 has 15 amino acids. With V trimmed by 6 bases and J by 2 bases, 6 bases remained unmatched. The CDR3, as DNA: TGTGCCAGCAGGGGGACAGGGGCACGGCAAGAGACCCAGTACTTC. This sequence encodes CASRGTGARQETQYF.

This clonotype was counted ten times or more. The chain employs TRBV27 and TRBJ2-1, with 12 bases fitting TRBD2. From germline, CDR1 is MNHEY and CDR2 SMNVEV (reference sequence). V gave up 5 bases and J gave up 6 bases; unmatched junction bases: 11. The CDR3 contains 17 residues. CDR3 sequence reads: CASSPRALAGGVNEQFF. The CDR3 DNA reads TGTGCCAGCAGTCCCCGAGCCCTAGCGGGAGGGGTCAATGAGCAGTTCTTC.

This CDR3 reads CASSLDGKIQYF. The DNA of the CDR3 is TGTGCCAGCAGTTTGGACGGGAAGATTCAGTACTTC. The chain employs TRBV12-3 or TRBV12-4 and TRBJ2-4; D may be TRBD2 (5 bases). The CDR3 sequence is 12 residues long. V dropped 3 bases and J dropped 10 bases, with 10 bases sitting between them.

This clonotype was recorded many times. This rearrangement joins TRBV11-1 to TRBJ2-1, with D maybe TRBD2 (7 bases). Trimming took off 1 base at V and 7 bases at J, with 11 bases between the two ends. Germline loops: CDR1 SGHAT, CDR2 FQDESV (reference sequence). CDR3 length equals 14 residues. The CDR3 DNA reads as TGTGCCAGCAGCTTAGGGGGGGGCCATAATGAGCAGTTCTTC. This translates into CASSLGGGHNEQFF. The full variable domain, with the rest looked up from reference TRBV11-1 and TRBJ2-1, is EAEVAQSPRYKITEKSQAVAFWCDPISGHATLYWYRQILGQGPELLVQFQDESVVDDSQLPKDRFSAERLKGVDSTLKIQPAELGDSAMYLCASSLGGGHNEQFFGPGTRLTVL.

This clonotype was observed many times. The chain uses TRBV2 and TRBJ1-4; D is unresolved. V was clipped by 7 bases and J by 5 bases, with 17 bases between them. Germline CDR1 is SNHLY and CDR2 is FYNNEI. The CDR3 length is 15 residues. CDR3 sequence (DNA): TGTGCCAGCACCACGGCGGGGTTGGGGAATGAAAAACTGTTTTTT. This sequence encodes CASTTAGLGNEKLFF.

This clonotype showed up just a few times. The CDR3 sequence: CASSLLDSDLAFF. The CDR3 bases are TGTGCCAGCAGCCTACTGGACAGTGACTTAGCTTTCTTT. This chain uses TRBV5-5 with TRBJ1-1, with D tentatively TRBD1 (6 bases). CDR3 size: 13 residues. V shed 4 bases and J shed 10 bases, with 17 bases lying between them. In germline, CDR1 is SGHKS, CDR2 YYEKEE (reference sequence). Full variable domain (outside the CDR3, taken from reference TRBV5-5 and TRBJ1-1): DAGVTQSPTHLIKTRGQQVTLRCSPISGHKSVSWYQQVLGQGPQFIFQYYEKEERGRGNFPDRFSARQFPNYSSELNVNALLLGDSALYLCASSLLDSDLAFFGQGTRLTVV.

In this sample, this clonotype turned up many times. The chain recombines TRBV7-9 with TRBJ2-7; D is unclear. There are 13 residues in the CDR3. Germline V CDR1 and CDR2: SEHNR, FQNEAQ (reference sequence). Trimming removed 2 bases at V and 6 bases at J, with 11 bases between. The CDR3 bases are TGTGCCAGCAGCTTACCGGGTCTTCTCGAGCAGTACTTC. Translation gives CASSLPGLLEQYF.

Ten or more counts support this clonotype. CDR3: CASGLVQVIGERGNEQFF. Written as DNA, the CDR3 is TGTGCTAGTGGTTTGGTACAGGTTATCGGGGAGAGGGGCAATGAGCAGTTCTTC. This sequence joins TRBV12-5 and TRBJ2-1; the D call may be TRBD1 or TRBD2 (5 bases each). Germline V gene sequence: CDR1 LGHNT, CDR2 FRNRAP. Between the trimmed V and J ends, which lost 0 bases and 6 bases, there was a span of 21 bases. This CDR3 spans 18 amino acids.

V is TRBV19 and J is TRBJ2-1; TRBD2 matches 9 bases. This CDR3 region has 15 residues. Germline CDR1 LNHDA, CDR2 SQIVND (reference sequence). The V segment lost 6 bases and the J segment 7 bases; nucleotides outside the gene matches: 10. The chain's CDR3 is CASRQPGLAYNEQFF. The CDR3 nucleotides read TGTGCCAGTAGACAGCCGGGACTAGCTTATAATGAGCAGTTCTTC.

The sample holds a few counts of this clonotype. This chain links TRBV29-1 with TRBJ2-3, with 13 positions matching TRBD2. The length of the CDR3 is 15 residues. Trimming removed 7 bases from V and 0 bases from J; junction bases left unmatched: 4. Germline CDR1 reads SQVTM; CDR2 reads ANQGSEA. Here the CDR3 reads CSALGLAGSTDTQYF. CDR3 DNA sequence: TGCAGCGCCCTGGGACTAGCGGGAAGCACAGATACGCAGTATTTT.

Ten or more counts support this clonotype. As DNA, the CDR3 is TGTGCCAGCCACGATGGCGGTATCTACGAGCAGTACTTC. This codes for CASHDGGIYEQYF. J is TRBJ2-7 and V is TRBV11-2; D gene uncertain. The CDR3 sequence is 13 residues long. In germline, CDR1 is SGHAT, CDR2 FQNNGV. V lost 8 bases to trimming and J lost 3 bases, with 14 bases between them.

This clonotype occurred many times. The chain uses TRBV28 and TRBJ2-3, with 8 positions matching TRBD2. The CDR3 runs to 17 residues. Germline CDR1 MDHEN, CDR2 SYDVKM. Trimming removed 5 bases from V and 0 bases from J; junction bases left unmatched: 10. The CDR3 is CASSPRGAGASTDTQYF. The CDR3 DNA follows: TGTGCCAGCAGTCCCCGAGGAGCGGGGGCTAGCACAGATACGCAGTATTTT.

In its sample, this clonotype was seen a few times. The chain uses TRBV19 and TRBJ2-2; a possible D gene is TRBD2 (5 bases). The V gene's germline CDR1 is LNHDA and CDR2 SQIVND (reference sequence). V shed 5 bases and J shed 3 bases, with 10 bases lying between them. This CDR3 region has 14 residues. CDR3 loop: CASSRADYTGELFF. In DNA, the CDR3 is TGTGCCAGTAGTCGAGCGGATTACACCGGGGAGCTGTTTTTT.

This clonotype was recorded a few times. This chain links TRBV4-2 with TRBJ2-7; D is possibly TRBD2 (6 bases). V dropped 1 base and J dropped 1 base, with 14 bases sitting between them. CDR1 and CDR2 from the germline V gene are LGHNA and YNFKEQ. The CDR3 spans 16 residues. The CDR3, as DNA: TGTGCCAGCAGCCAAGGACGGGACGGAGGGTCCTACGAGCAGTACTTC. It specifies CASSQGRDGGSYEQYF.

This clonotype was seen repeatedly, ten times or more. Mismatch with germline at one junction end may stem from a read error. The rearrangement uses TRBV30 and TRBJ2-7; 10 bases line up with TRBD1. CDR3 length: 11 residues. Germline V gene lookup returns CDR1 GTSNPN and CDR2 SVGIG (reference sequence). The CDR3 DNA follows: TGTGCCTGGAGTGGACAGGGGGCACGTTATTTC. Residues: CAWSGQGARYF.

There are many counts of this clonotype. V is TRBV27 and J is TRBJ2-2; TRBD2 agrees at 10 bases. The CDR3 contains 17 residues. Germline V gene data show CDR1 as MNHEY and CDR2 as SMNVEV (reference sequence). V gave up 2 bases and J gave up 2 bases; unmatched junction bases: 5. CDR3 in DNA: TGTGCCAGCAGTTTAATGGCTAGCGGGAGTAACACCGGGGAGCTGTTTTTT. It specifies CASSLMASGSNTGELFF.